This T cell receptor (beta chain) was sequenced for a study of blood T cell repertoires in COVID-19. About the study: Both acute and convalescent COVID-19 samples were obtained from the United States, Italy and Spain.

Those who participated ranged in age from roughly 18 to 90 years and resided in about two dozen US areas. The CDR3 totals 17 residues. After removal of 2 bases from V and 0 bases from J, the junction contained 8 bases not matched to a gene. Germline CDR1 is MNHEY and CDR2 is SMNVEV (reference sequence). Generated by immunoSEQ multiplex PCR, the TCRdb table keeps only in-frame clones and is missing some. The repertoire holds fewer than 450,000 clones, roughly 86% seen once, with approximately 2.1% in the top ten. Sequencing used PBMCs or T cells enriched from blood (not recorded which). The V gene is TRBV27, the J gene TRBJ1-1; 8 bases agree with TRBD1. The source is a woman aged 40 to 50 with acute COVID-19. The CDR3, as DNA: TGTGCCAGCAGTTTACCGGGACAGGTCGAAATGAACACTGAAGCTTTCTTT. It encodes CASSLPGQVEMNTEAFF.